Below, one T cell receptor (beta chain) is given with its context. The PCR made use of 60 Vbeta and 13 Jbeta primers. TCRdb keeps only in-frame clones here, not all; method: immunoSEQ multiplex PCR. Counted here are roughly 99,000 clones, approximately 79% occurring once; the ten biggest clones make up 3.8%. This specimen comes from a study of cytomegalovirus exposure and HLA in healthy donors. The sequence was obtained from a middle-aged woman in good health and CMV-seronegative. Sequenced sample: PBMCs.

The CDR3, as DNA: TGTGCCAGCAGTGAAGGACAGGGGGCAGATACGCAGTATTTT. Translation gives CASSEGQGADTQYF. The chain uses TRBV2 and TRBJ2-3, with 9 bases matching TRBD1. Germline lookup yields CDR1 SNHLY and CDR2 FYNNEI. V shed 1 base, J shed 4 bases, and the junction held 0 bases outside the gene matches. The CDR3 runs 14 residues.